The rows below give T cell receptor beta chains drawn from one sample of a study of blood T cells in healthy people across ages. TCRdb redid the calling of the 5' RACE reads with MiXCR, one entry per CDR3 protein. The sample records about 930,000 distinct CDR3 sequences, roughly 29% being singletons. This sample was also put to use in a study of T cells of mothers and their children.

Specimen: blood. These receptors were collected from a woman in her thirties or forties in good health. The CDR3 runs from the conserved cysteine through the conserved F or W. A D gene is named only where the DNA matches it firmly. Where a row states a size, it is once, few, many or the class of an expanded clone; other rows omit it.

CDR3 length,clone size,J gene,V gene,D gene,CDR3 protein,CDR3 DNA
15,.,TRBJ2-3,TRBV7-9,.,CAGSHLGRVTDTQYF,TGTGCCGGCAGCCACTTAGGCAGGGTAACAGATACGCAGTATTTT
18,.,TRBJ1-1,TRBV4-1,.,CASSQDLRWGGRNTEAFF,TGCGCCAGCAGCCAAGATTTAAGATGGGGCGGCAGGAACACTGAAGCTTTCTTT
13,.,TRBJ2-5,TRBV7-2,TRBD1,CAHGQGPGETQYF,TGTGCCCACGGACAGGGTCCGGGGGAGACCCAGTACTTC
12,.,TRBJ2-7,TRBV7-2,.,CASSFNRDEQYF,TGTGCCAGCAGCTTTAATCGGGACGAGCAGTACTTC
13,few,TRBJ1-1,TRBV9,.,CASSVDVNTEAFF,TGTGCCAGCAGCGTAGATGTGAACACTGAAGCTTTCTTT
16,.,TRBJ2-7,TRBV7-3,TRBD1,CASSASRDRGSYEQYF,TGTGCCAGCAGCGCCTCCCGGGACAGGGGTTCCTACGAGCAGTACTTC
21,.,TRBJ1-1,TRBV27,TRBD1,CASSLKGRTGKGWKQGMIPFF,TGTGCCAGCAGTTTAAAGGGTCGGACCGGGAAAGGGTGGAAACAGGGGATGATACCTTTCTTT
14,.,TRBJ1-1,TRBV14,.,CASSQEAGAVEAFF,TGTGCCAGCAGCCAAGAGGCCGGGGCAGTTGAAGCTTTCTTT
15,many,TRBJ1-2,TRBV28,.,CASSSGGLVFYGYTF,TGTGCCAGCAGCTCCGGGGGACTCGTATTTTATGGCTACACCTTC
16,few,TRBJ1-5,TRBV19,.,CASSPHPGGSNQPQHF,TGTGCCAGTAGTCCCCACCCCGGGGGTAGCAATCAGCCCCAGCATTTT
14,once,TRBJ2-4,TRBV3-1,.,CASSPQESKNIQYF,TGTGCCAGCAGCCCCCAGGAATCCAAAAACATTCAGTACTTC
14,.,TRBJ2-1,TRBV11-2,.,CASSPTFGTGEQFF,TGTGCCAGCAGCCCTACCTTCGGGACGGGTGAGCAGTTCTTC
14,many,TRBJ2-7,TRBV4-1,.,CASSQVLGSYEQYF,TGCGCCAGCAGCCAAGTCTTAGGCTCCTACGAGCAGTACTTC
14,.,TRBJ1-1,TRBV28,.,CASSLESRQTEAFF,TGTGCCAGCAGTTTAGAATCCAGGCAGACTGAAGCTTTCTTT
15,many,TRBJ2-6,TRBV7-8,.,CASSFGPSGANVLTF,TGTGCCAGCAGCTTCGGTCCCTCTGGGGCCAACGTCCTGACTTTC
15,few,TRBJ1-2,TRBV7-9,TRBD1,CTSSLAGQGAPGYTF,TGTACCAGCAGCTTAGCGGGACAGGGGGCGCCGGGCTACACCTTC
15,.,TRBJ1-1,TRBV9,TRBD1,CASSASGGMNTEAFF,TGTGCCAGCAGCGCGTCAGGGGGTATGAACACTGAAGCTTTCTTT
14,many,TRBJ1-2,TRBV9,.,CASSVAGSLYGYTF,TGTGCCAGCAGCGTAGCAGGGTCCCTCTATGGCTACACCTTC
17,few,TRBJ2-1,TRBV7-2,TRBD2,CASSTAPSSGRANEQFF,TGTGCCAGCAGCACCGCCCCATCTAGCGGGAGGGCCAATGAGCAGTTCTTC
18,.,TRBJ1-2,TRBV14,TRBD1,CASSQVGQGALPGYGYTF,TGTGCCAGCAGCCAAGTCGGGCAGGGGGCGCTTCCTGGGTATGGCTACACCTTC
15,.,TRBJ1-1,TRBV10-3,TRBD1,CAISTRTGVNTEAFF,TGTGCCATCAGTACCCGGACAGGAGTGAACACTGAAGCTTTCTTT
15,.,TRBJ2-3,TRBV5-1,.,CASSSDSLLTDTQYF,TGCGCCAGCAGTTCGGACAGCCTTCTCACAGATACGCAGTATTTT